This T cell receptor beta chain originates from a study of cytomegalovirus exposure and HLA in healthy donors. On the study more broadly: The same platform was used for the roughly 130 validation repertoires and the 600 to 850 first-cohort repertoires, a later analysis reported. General study findings and limits: Accounts indicate the classifier identified cytomegalovirus status with strong specificity and sensitivity.

This table comes from immunoSEQ multiplex PCR, and its TCRdb copy is limited to in-frame clones, with some not included. The table lists 52,000 or so clones, approximately 89% of them singletons. Note on this clone: No antigen is known for it.

Material for sequencing was PBMCs. The source is a woman aged 18-35 years in good health and CMV-seronegative.

The CDR3 region is CATSIVGQGATNEKLFF. The DNA of the CDR3 is TGTGCCACCAGCATAGTGGGACAGGGGGCAACTAATGAAAAACTGTTTTTT. This chain uses TRBV15 with TRBJ1-4; 11 bases match TRBD1. The CDR3 contains 17 residues. Germline loops: CDR1 LNHNV, CDR2 YYDKDF (reference sequence). The V segment lost 4 bases and the J segment 0 bases; nucleotides outside the gene matches: 4.